The 7 T cell receptor beta chains given below trace back to one sample, sequenced in a study of CD8 T cells in Susac syndrome (dated by TCRdb to the late 2010s). The method behind the library was the immunoSEQ multiplex PCR assay. RNA was extracted using the RNeasy kit, and about 0.45 to 1 microgram was reverse transcribed with random hexamers. The raw public data were reprocessed by TCRdb itself: fastp quality trimming at Q25, MiXCR clonotype calling, in-frame beta chains only. A single entry per CDR3 protein holds the most common genes and DNA from its merged rows. The sample table holds roughly 100,000 distinct CDR3 sequences, of which roughly 96% were seen once. The ten largest make up 0.55% to 0.75% of the sample. Sequencing was carried out using CD8+ T cells from PBMCs. These receptors were collected from a human donor with Susac syndrome.

The rearrangement links TRBV20-1 to TRBJ2-1; 8 nucleotides match TRBD2. There are 13 residues in the CDR3. The V gene end was trimmed by 6 bases and the J gene end by 4 bases; junction bases not matched to a gene: 5. Germline CDR1 DFQATT, CDR2 SNEGSKA (reference sequence). The CDR3 reads CSALGLAYNEQFF. For the CDR3, the DNA is TGCAGTGCCCTCGGACTAGCTTACAATGAGCAGTTCTTC.

This chain connects TRBV6-5 to TRBJ1-4; 9 bases match TRBD1. The V gene end was trimmed by 6 bases and the J gene end by 5 bases; junction bases not matched to a gene: 7. Germline CDR1 MNHEY, CDR2 SVGAGI. This CDR3 comprises 15 residues. CDR3 DNA: TGTGCCAGCAGCCCCATACAGGGGGCGAATGAAAAACTGTTTTTT. It encodes CASSPIQGANEKLFF.

In nucleotides, the CDR3 is TGTGCCACCAGCCCCTACCCCAGACAGAAGCAAGGGGATGGCTACACCTTC. Protein: CATSPYPRQKQGDGYTF. The chain links TRBV15 to TRBJ1-2, with TRBD1 as a possible D gene (5 bases). Germline V gene sequence: CDR1 LNHNV, CDR2 YYDKDF (reference sequence). Trimming removed 5 bases at V and 6 bases at J, with 25 bases between. CDR3 size: 17 residues. Full variable domain (missing parts from reference TRBV15 and TRBJ1-2): DAMVIQNPRYQVTQFGKPVTLSCSQTLNHNVMYWYQQKSSQAPKLLFHYYDKDFNNEADTPDNFQSRRPNTSFCFLDIRSPGLGDTAMYLCATSPYPRQKQGDGYTFGSGTRLTVV.

V and J are TRBV20-1 and TRBJ1-2, with D tentatively TRBD1 (6 bases). This CDR3 has 17 residues. Germline V gene sequence: CDR1 DFQATT, CDR2 SNEGSKA (reference sequence). The V gene lost 1 base and the J gene lost 0 bases, with 18 bases spanning the gap. The CDR3 DNA follows: TGCAGTGCTAGAGGAGGGGGGGGCGGAGGGTCTAACTATGGCTACACCTTC. This gives the protein CSARGGGGGGSNYGYTF.

This chain joins TRBV29-1 and TRBJ1-3, with D hard to call. The CDR3 runs 13 residues. V lost 1 base, J lost 0 bases, and 4 bases lay in between. Germline lookup yields CDR1 SQVTM and CDR2 ANQGSEA. The CDR3 nucleotides are TGCAGCGTTGAAGTGGGCTCTGGAAACACCATATATTTT. It translates to CSVEVGSGNTIYF.

The V gene is TRBV4-3, the J gene TRBJ2-3; 10 nucleotides agree with TRBD2. The CDR3 sequence is 15 residues long. The V and J ends lost 6 bases and 4 bases, in that order; junction bases with no gene match: 7. Germline assignment: CDR1 LGHNA and CDR2 YSLEER. This CDR3 is CASSRSGGAPDTQYF. The CDR3 DNA is TGCGCCAGCAGTCGGAGCGGGGGGGCCCCAGATACGCAGTATTTT.

The J gene is TRBJ1-1, the V gene TRBV30; D not resolved. Germline assignment: CDR1 GTSNPN and CDR2 SVGIG (reference sequence). Trimming shortened V by 2 bases and J by 1 base, and 14 bases separated the two germline ends. This CDR3 is built from 15 residues. CDR3 loop: CAWSSRPDPNTEAFF. CDR3 sequence (DNA): TGTGCCTGGAGTAGCCGTCCGGATCCGAACACTGAAGCTTTCTTT.